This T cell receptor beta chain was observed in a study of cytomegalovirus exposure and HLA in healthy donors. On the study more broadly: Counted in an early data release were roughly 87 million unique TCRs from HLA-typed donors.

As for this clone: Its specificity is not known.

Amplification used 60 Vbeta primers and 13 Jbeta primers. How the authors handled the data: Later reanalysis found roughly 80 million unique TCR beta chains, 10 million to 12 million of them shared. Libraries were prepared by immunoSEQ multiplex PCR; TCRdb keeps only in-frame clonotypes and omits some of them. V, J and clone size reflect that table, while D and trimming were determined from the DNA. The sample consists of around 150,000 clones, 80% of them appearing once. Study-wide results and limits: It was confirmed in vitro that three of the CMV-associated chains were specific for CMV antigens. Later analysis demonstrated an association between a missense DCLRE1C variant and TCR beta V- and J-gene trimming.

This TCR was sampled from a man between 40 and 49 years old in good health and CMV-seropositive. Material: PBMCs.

CDR3 region: CASRSPGLAGGWEETQYF. CDR3 nucleotide sequence: TGCGCCAGCAGGTCCCCGGGACTAGCGGGGGGATGGGAAGAGACCCAGTACTTC. J is TRBJ2-5 and V is TRBV5-1, with 15 bases lining up with TRBD2. Germline CDR1 and CDR2: SGHRS and YFSETQ. The trim removed 5 bases at V and 3 bases at J, leaving 11 bases unmatched. CDR3 length: 18 residues.